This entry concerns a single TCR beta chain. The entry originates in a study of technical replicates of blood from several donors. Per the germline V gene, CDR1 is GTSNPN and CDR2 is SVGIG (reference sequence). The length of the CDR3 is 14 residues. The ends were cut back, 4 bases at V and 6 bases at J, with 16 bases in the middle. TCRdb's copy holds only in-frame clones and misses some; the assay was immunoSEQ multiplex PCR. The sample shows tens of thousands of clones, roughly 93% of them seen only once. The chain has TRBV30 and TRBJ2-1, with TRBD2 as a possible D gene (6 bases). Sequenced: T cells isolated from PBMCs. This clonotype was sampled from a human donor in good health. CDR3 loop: CAWTWGGGFNEQFF. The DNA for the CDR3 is TGTGCCTGGACCTGGGGTGGGGGGTTCAATGAGCAGTTCTTC.